This T cell receptor beta chain was sequenced for a study of shared clonotypes between healthy human individuals. This table comes from immunoSEQ multiplex PCR, and its TCRdb copy is limited to in-frame clones, with some not included. The sample yields around 700,000 clones, more than 70% seen once. CDR3 length equals 17 residues. Germline trimming cut 6 bases from V and 4 bases from J; bases unmatched to any gene: 14. Germline lookup yields CDR1 MNHEY and CDR2 SMNVEV (reference sequence). Sample: memory CD4+ T cells sorted from blood. As for subset: CD45RA-negative fraction. The clonotype was recovered from a woman in her twenties or thirties in good health. The chain recombines TRBV27 with TRBJ2-3; 9 bases line up with TRBD2. This CDR3 reads CASSRRTSARVADTQYF. The CDR3, as DNA: TGTGCCAGCAGCCGACGGACTAGCGCCCGAGTGGCAGATACGCAGTATTTT.